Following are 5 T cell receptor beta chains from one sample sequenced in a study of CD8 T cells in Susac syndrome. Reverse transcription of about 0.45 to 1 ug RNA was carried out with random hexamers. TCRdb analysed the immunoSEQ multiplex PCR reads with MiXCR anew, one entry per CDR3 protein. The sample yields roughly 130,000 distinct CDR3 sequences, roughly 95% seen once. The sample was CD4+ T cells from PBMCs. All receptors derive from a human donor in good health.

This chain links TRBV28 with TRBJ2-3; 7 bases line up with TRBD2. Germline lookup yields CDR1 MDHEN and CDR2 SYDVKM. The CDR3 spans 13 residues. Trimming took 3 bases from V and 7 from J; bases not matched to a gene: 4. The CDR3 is CASSLGGRYTQYF. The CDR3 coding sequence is TGTGCCAGCAGTTTGGGAGGGAGATATACGCAGTATTTT.

Here the CDR3 reads CASHVGASTGELFF. The CDR3 DNA reads as TGCGCCAGCCATGTGGGGGCGAGCACCGGGGAGCTGTTTTTT. V is TRBV5-1 and J is TRBJ2-2; weak D call: TRBD1 (6 bases). Germline CDR1 reads SGHRS; CDR2 reads YFSETQ. V lost 7 bases to trimming and J lost 4 bases, with 14 bases between them. The CDR3 length is 14 residues.

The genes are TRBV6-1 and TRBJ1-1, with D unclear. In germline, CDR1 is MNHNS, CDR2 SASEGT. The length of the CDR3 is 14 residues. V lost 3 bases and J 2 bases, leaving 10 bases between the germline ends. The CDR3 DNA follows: TGTGCCAGCAGTGAGGGCCAGTTAAACACTGAAGCTTTCTTT. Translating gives CASSEGQLNTEAFF.

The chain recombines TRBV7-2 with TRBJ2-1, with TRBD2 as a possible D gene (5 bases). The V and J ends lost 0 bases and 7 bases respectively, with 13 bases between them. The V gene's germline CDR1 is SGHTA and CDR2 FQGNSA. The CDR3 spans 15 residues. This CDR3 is CASSLAGGVGNEQFF. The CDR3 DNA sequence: TGTGCCAGCAGCTTAGCCGGAGGAGTGGGGAATGAGCAGTTCTTC. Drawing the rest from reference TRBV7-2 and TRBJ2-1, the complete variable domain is GAGVSQSPSNKVTEKGKDVELRCDPISGHTALYWYRQSLGQGLEFLIYFQGNSAPDKSGLPSDRFSAERTGGSVSTLTIQRTQQEDSAVYLCASSLAGGVGNEQFFGPGTRLTVL.

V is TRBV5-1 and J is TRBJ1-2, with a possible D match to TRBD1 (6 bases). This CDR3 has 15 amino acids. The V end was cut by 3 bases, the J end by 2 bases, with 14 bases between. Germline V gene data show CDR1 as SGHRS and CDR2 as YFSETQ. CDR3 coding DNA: TGCGCCAGCAGCTCAGGGCGACAGGAAAACTATGGCTACACCTTC. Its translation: CASSSGRQENYGYTF.